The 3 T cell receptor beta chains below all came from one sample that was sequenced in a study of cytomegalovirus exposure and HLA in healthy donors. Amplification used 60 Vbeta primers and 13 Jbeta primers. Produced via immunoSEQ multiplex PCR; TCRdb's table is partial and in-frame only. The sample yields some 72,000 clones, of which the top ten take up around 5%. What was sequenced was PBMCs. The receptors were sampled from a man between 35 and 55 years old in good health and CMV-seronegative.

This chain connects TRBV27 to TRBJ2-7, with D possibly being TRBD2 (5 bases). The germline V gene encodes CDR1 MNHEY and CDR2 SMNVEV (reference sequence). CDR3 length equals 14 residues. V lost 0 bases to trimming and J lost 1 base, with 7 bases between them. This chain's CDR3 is CASSLSRTSYEQYF. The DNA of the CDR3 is TGTGCCAGCAGTTTATCCAGGACTTCCTACGAGCAGTACTTC.

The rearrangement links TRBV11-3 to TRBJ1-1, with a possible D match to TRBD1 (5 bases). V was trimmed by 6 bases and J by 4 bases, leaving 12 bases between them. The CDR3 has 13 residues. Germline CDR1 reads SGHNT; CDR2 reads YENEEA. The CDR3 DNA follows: TGTGCCAGCAGTGCGGGACGCCTCACTGAAGCTTTCTTT. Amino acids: CASSAGRLTEAFF.

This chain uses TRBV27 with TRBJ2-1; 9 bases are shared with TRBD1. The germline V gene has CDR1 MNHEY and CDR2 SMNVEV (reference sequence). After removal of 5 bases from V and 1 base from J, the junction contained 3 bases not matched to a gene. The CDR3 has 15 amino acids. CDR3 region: CASSPDRGSYNEQFF. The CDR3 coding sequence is TGTGCCAGCAGTCCGGACAGGGGTTCCTACAATGAGCAGTTCTTC.